This record covers a single T cell receptor (beta chain). Its cognate antigen is unknown. Donor samples were obtained from healthy Caucasian individuals from Russia, aged roughly 6 to 95. This sample was taken from a study of blood T cells in healthy people across ages. The study, taken as a whole, reports: Calculation of diversity from one million T cells yielded estimates considered to be underestimates.

Through a sample-barcoded 5' primer and a J-beta primer mix, a second PCR was run for roughly 6 to 12 cycles. TCRdb re-analysed the 5' RACE reads in MiXCR, keeping a single row per CDR3 protein. The repertoire holds about 1,400,000 distinct CDR3 sequences, with 40% to 50% as singletons. J lost 1 base, V lost 5 bases, and 9 bases had no gene match. Germline V gene sequence: CDR1 SEHNR, CDR2 FQNEAQ (reference sequence). The CDR3 has 16 residues. This clonotype was obtained from a woman between 18 and 29 years old in good health. Sample: blood. This chain links TRBV7-9 with TRBJ2-3; 7 bases match TRBD1. The CDR3 reads CASSIGPDRRTDTQYF. CDR3 sequence (DNA): TGTGCCAGCAGCATTGGACCGGACAGGCGCACAGATACGCAGTATTTT.